Shown below are 13 T cell receptor beta chains from a single sample sequenced in a study of blood T cell repertoires in COVID-19. Clones were read by immunoSEQ multiplex PCR, and TCRdb kept only the in-frame ones, dropping some. The table includes 350,000 to 550,000 clones, approximately 92% detected once. The sample taken for sequencing was PBMCs or T cells enriched from blood (not recorded which). The receptors stem from a young man who had recovered from COVID-19.

This clone occurred a few times. The chain is built from TRBV23-1 and TRBJ1-1, with D perhaps matching TRBD1 (5 bases). TRBV23-1 is placed among ORFs of uncertain function. The germline V and J ends were trimmed by 0 bases and 0 bases, with 14 bases remaining between them. This CDR3 comprises 17 residues. The CDR3 loop is CASSQSSGGGMNTEAFF. In DNA form, the CDR3 reads TGCGCCAGCAGTCAATCGAGCGGGGGAGGAATGAACACTGAAGCTTTCTTT.

The chain has TRBV28 and TRBJ2-1; 11 bases map to TRBD2. The CDR3 has 14 amino acids. The V gene's germline CDR1 is MDHEN and CDR2 SYDVKM. V shed 6 bases and J 10 bases; nucleotides not matched to a gene: 8. CDR3 protein: CASRPPGTSGEQFF. For the CDR3, the DNA is TGTGCCAGCAGGCCTCCCGGGACTAGCGGAGAGCAGTTCTTC.

The chain has TRBV18 and TRBJ2-5, with TRBD1 identical over 7 bases. V was clipped by 0 bases and J by 5 bases; unmatched bases: 0. There are 13 residues in the CDR3. Germline V lookup: CDR1 KGHSH, CDR2 LQKENI. This CDR3 is CASSPPGQETQYF. The CDR3 nucleotides read TGTGCCAGCTCACCACCGGGACAGGAGACCCAGTACTTC.

This chain links TRBV14 with TRBJ1-4; D uncertain. V was shortened by 1 base and J by 2 bases, with 8 bases between the two germline ends. The CDR3 is made up of 15 amino acids. Germline loops: CDR1 SGHDN, CDR2 FVKESK. The CDR3 DNA follows: TGTGCCAGCAGCCAAGCCCGGCGGACTAATGAAAAACTGTTTTTT. Translating gives CASSQARRTNEKLFF.

In regard to this clone: At one of its ends the junction is not consistent with the germline gene, which may arise from a read error. The chain joins TRBV7-7 to TRBJ2-5; 10 bases map to TRBD1. This CDR3 has 15 residues. CDR1 is SSHAT and CDR2 is FNYEAQ in the germline V gene (reference sequence). The CDR3 coding sequence is TGTGCTAGCAGTTCCGGGACAGGGGCGGGAGAGACCCAGTACTTC. Translating gives CASSSGTGAGETQYF.

The chain has TRBV30 and TRBJ2-7, with a possible D match to TRBD1 (5 bases). Germline loops: CDR1 GTSNPN, CDR2 SVGIG (reference sequence). This CDR3 has 14 residues. V lost 0 bases, J lost 6 bases, and 15 bases lay in between. The CDR3 sequence: CAWSVLDKRSEQYF. The DNA for the CDR3 is TGTGCCTGGAGTGTACTGGACAAGCGAAGCGAGCAGTACTTC.

DNA for the CDR3: TGTGCCAGCATCTCTTTCGCGGGACGGGACGCTGAGCAGTACTTC. This codes for CASISFAGRDAEQYF. The V call is TRBV6-5, the J call TRBJ2-7, with a possible D match to TRBD2 (6 bases). The V gene lost 7 bases and the J gene lost 7 bases, with 23 bases spanning the gap. The germline V gene has CDR1 MNHEY and CDR2 SVGAGI. This CDR3 is built from 15 residues.

The J gene is TRBJ1-2, the V gene TRBV12-3 or TRBV12-4, with 7 bases identical to TRBD1. V lost 5 bases to trimming and J lost 7 bases; unmatched junction nucleotides: 7. This CDR3 has 13 residues. The CDR3 bases are TGTGCCAGCAGTGAAGGGGGCCTCTTTGGCTACACCTTC. It is translated as CASSEGGLFGYTF.

The chain links TRBV5-1 to TRBJ1-1; possibly TRBD1 for D (6 bases). Germline CDR1 is SGHRS and CDR2 is YFSETQ. CDR3 length: 15 residues. Deletions cut 2 bases from V and 6 bases from J, with 17 bases between. CDR3 loop: CASSFPGGRGAEAFF. The CDR3 nucleotides read TGCGCCAGCAGCTTCCCAGGCGGCAGGGGCGCTGAAGCTTTCTTT.

V gene TRBV7-3 combines with J gene TRBJ1-1, with 7 nucleotides matching TRBD1. The V segment lost 4 bases and the J segment 1 base; nucleotides outside the gene matches: 3. The CDR3 runs 14 residues. CDR1 SGHTA and CDR2 FQGTGA come from the germline V gene. The CDR3 loop is CASSSGQKNTEAFF. The CDR3, as DNA: TGTGCCAGCAGCTCGGGACAGAAGAACACTGAAGCTTTCTTT.

This chain joins TRBV27 and TRBJ2-1, with D perhaps matching TRBD2 (7 bases). The V gene lost 8 bases and the J gene lost 8 bases, with 19 bases spanning the gap. The CDR3 is 14 residues long. Germline V gene data show CDR1 as MNHEY and CDR2 as SMNVEV (reference sequence). The chain's CDR3 is CASAPGGRVDEQFF. Written as DNA, the CDR3 is TGTGCCAGCGCGCCCGGGGGGCGCGTTGATGAGCAGTTCTTC.

The V and J genes are TRBV28 and TRBJ1-2, with 7 bases lining up with TRBD1. The CDR3 contains 15 residues. From germline, CDR1 is MDHEN and CDR2 SYDVKM. Germline trimming cut 7 bases from V and 1 base from J; bases unmatched to any gene: 9. Written as DNA, the CDR3 is TGTGCCAGCACCCAGGGACAGCCACTTAACTATGGCTACACCTTC. Protein: CASTQGQPLNYGYTF.

The V call is TRBV19, the J call TRBJ2-7; tentative D call: TRBD2 (5 bases). Germline V gives CDR1 LNHDA, CDR2 SQIVND (reference sequence). V was pared by 6 bases and J by 2 bases, with 11 bases between. The CDR3 contains 13 residues. The CDR3 bases are TGTGCCAGTAGCCCCGGGAACCCCTACGAGCAGTACTTC. Amino acid sequence: CASSPGNPYEQYF.